This entry describes one TCR beta chain. Antigen: not known. Assay used: immunoSEQ multiplex PCR; TCRdb lists only in-frame clones, some missing. In the table there are 2,500,000 or so clones, 90% to 95% of which are singletons. The sample originates from a study of shared clonotypes between healthy human individuals. Points from the study as a whole: Only blood was sampled; tissue repertoires likely differ. The four-donor shared clonotypes exceeded non-shared clonotypes in generation probability, with non-shared ones scoring lower.

V was cut by 1 base and J by 14 bases, with 10 bases left in between. Germline V gene sequence: CDR1 SGHDN, CDR2 FVKESK. The CDR3 consists of 11 residues. Sample: naive CD4+ T cells from PBMCs. The subset here: CD45RA+ positively selected. The V and J genes are TRBV14 and TRBJ2-3; D is unresolved. This TCR was recovered from a man aged 18 to 30 in good health. Some clones in this sample may be carry-over from other donors' samples. In nucleotides, the CDR3 is TGTGCCAGCAGCCAAGCGGTTAGTTTGTATTTT. Translating it yields CASSQAVSLYF. Based on the CDR3 plus reference TRBV14 and TRBJ2-3, the full variable domain is EAGVTQFPSHSVIEKGQTVTLRCDPISGHDNLYWYRRVMGKEIKFLLHFVKESKQDESGMPNNRFLAERTGGTYSTLKVQPAELEDSGVYFCASSQAVSLYFGPGTRLTVL.